This entry lists 8 T cell receptor beta chains sequenced from one sample in a study of blood T cell repertoires in COVID-19. The data were produced by immunoSEQ multiplex PCR, yet TCRdb's version contains in-frame clones alone and is incomplete. This repertoire shows approximately 80,000 clones, more than 70% found once; its top ten account for roughly 8%. The sequenced material came from peripheral blood. All receptors derive from a man aged 45-65 years with active COVID-19.

Details on this clone: Germline is not matched at one junction end, which may reflect a read error. The CDR3 DNA reads TGTGCCAGTCGGCGAGGGACAGGGGGCCCGGCACAGCACTTC. Its protein is CASRRGTGGPAQHF. This chain links TRBV5-6 with TRBJ2-7; 12 bases match TRBD1. Germline CDR1 SGHDT, CDR2 YYEEEE. The CDR3 length is 14 residues. The variable domain in full, with the rest retrieved from reference TRBV5-6 and TRBJ2-7, is DAGVTQSPTHLIKTRGQQVTLRCSPKSGHDTVSWYQQALGQGPQFIFQYYEEEERQRGNFPDRFSGHQFPNYSSELNVNALLLGDSALYLCASRRGTGGPAQHFGPGTRLTVT.

The chain joins TRBV11-2 to TRBJ2-7; D might be TRBD1 (7 bases). In germline, CDR1 is SGHAT, CDR2 FQNNGV. With 2 bases removed from V and 11 bases from J, the gap between germline ends came to 13 bases. The CDR3 is 12 residues long. CDR3 coding DNA: TGTGCCAGCAGCTTAAACAGGGGCGGGGAGTACTTC. It yields the protein CASSLNRGGEYF.

The rearrangement joins TRBV19 to TRBJ1-5, with a possible D match to TRBD1 (6 bases). The germline V gene has CDR1 LNHDA and CDR2 SQIVND (reference sequence). This CDR3 spans 15 amino acids. V was trimmed by 2 bases and J by 2 bases, leaving 10 bases between them. The CDR3 DNA reads TGTGCCAGTAGTATATGGGGGCAGGGCAATCAGCCCCAGCATTTT. It codes for CASSIWGQGNQPQHF.

There are a few counts of this clone. This chain uses TRBV2 with TRBJ1-6; 10 bases are shared with TRBD1. Germline CDR1 and CDR2: SNHLY and FYNNEI. V lost 4 bases to trimming and J lost 9 bases; unmatched junction nucleotides: 6. The CDR3 has 15 residues. The CDR3 loop reads CASSGQGARSSPLHF. In DNA, the CDR3 is TGTGCCAGCAGTGGACAGGGGGCGAGAAGTTCACCCCTCCACTTT.

This clone was observed a single time. This sequence joins TRBV11-3 and TRBJ2-3, with D tentatively TRBD1 (6 bases). V lost 3 bases and J lost 1, with 11 bases in between. CDR1 SGHNT and CDR2 YENEEA come from the germline V gene. The CDR3 consists of 15 residues. The CDR3 spells CASSFTGFGTDTQYF. In DNA, the CDR3 is TGTGCCAGCAGCTTTACAGGGTTTGGCACAGATACGCAGTATTTT.

The chain has TRBV9 and TRBJ2-2; possible D gene TRBD1, 5 bases. This CDR3 contains 14 residues. V gave up 3 bases and J gave up 6 bases, with 12 bases separating them. Germline CDR1 is SGDLS and CDR2 is YYNGEE. The CDR3 region has the DNA TGTGCCAGCAGCGGGAAGGGGATCGCCGGGGAGCTGTTTTTT. Translated: CASSGKGIAGELFF.

The chain couples TRBV4-3 to TRBJ2-7, with TRBD2 matching 12 bases. Germline V gene lookup returns CDR1 LGHNA and CDR2 YSLEER. Losses at the gene ends were 1 base for V and 2 bases for J; bases not matched to a gene: 6. This CDR3 is built from 17 residues. CDR3 nucleotides: TGCGCCAGCAGCCAAGCGTCCTCTAGCGGGAGGGCCTACGAGCAGTACTTC. The encoded protein is CASSQASSSGRAYEQYF.

The DNA for the CDR3 is TGTGCCAGCTTCCTCCCGGGGGGCACAGATACGCAGTATTTT. Translated: CASFLPGGTDTQYF. The rearrangement uses TRBV5-4 and TRBJ2-3; the D gene is possibly TRBD2 (6 bases). CDR3 size: 14 residues. Germline CDR1 reads SGHNT; CDR2 reads YYREEE (reference sequence). Deletions cut 7 bases from V and 1 base from J, with 13 bases between.